This T cell receptor beta chain was recorded in a study of beta chain features in type 1 diabetes. Study findings and constraints: Short templates might get an advantage during PCR, and this would be equal in patients and controls. Diminished insertions and augmented deletions at VDJ junctions characterized type 1 diabetes patients.

Isolated RNA was reverse transcribed in full, so expressed TCRB transcripts were sequenced. Clones were sequenced by immunoSEQ multiplex PCR, and TCRdb holds only the in-frame ones, with some missing. The data hold about 220,000 clones, with 11% observed a single time. The CDR3 length is 16 residues. The V gene end was trimmed by 0 bases and the J gene end by 2 bases; junction bases not matched to a gene: 3. Per germline, CDR1 SGHTA and CDR2 FQGNSA. Heparinised blood was drawn once per donor, averaging around 110 mL. Sorting based on CD45RO/CCR7/CD25/CD127/CD95/CD27 separated CD4+ naive, central memory, regulatory and stem cell-like memory cells. Concerning this clone itself: Its antigen is not identified.

This receptor was taken from a man aged 18 to 30 in good health. The rearrangement links TRBV7-2 to TRBJ2-7; 11 bases are shared with TRBD2. Sequencing used central memory CD4+ T cells from blood. As DNA, the CDR3 is TGTGCCAGCAGCTTAGCCGGGACTAGCGGAACCTACGAGCAGTACTTC. It specifies CASSLAGTSGTYEQYF.